The text below deals with one T cell receptor (beta chain). The antigen is unknown. This entry is derived from a study of cytomegalovirus exposure and HLA in healthy donors. Germline assignment: CDR1 MGHDK and CDR2 SYGVNS. The J segment lost 9 bases and the V segment lost 5 bases, leaving 9 bases of the junction unmatched. This CDR3 spans 15 amino acids. Findings and caveats of the study: TCR beta sequences numbering around 15,000 were associated with HLA alleles at 0.05 false discovery rate in a later analysis.

Primers for the PCR totalled 60 Vbeta and 13 Jbeta. The assay was immunoSEQ multiplex PCR, and TCRdb's table has in-frame clones only and misses some. The top ten hold 1.5% to 2% of the sample, which has around 120,000 clones, 70% to 90% seen once. The receptor was isolated from a boy between 10 and 17 years old in good health and CMV-seronegative. The J gene is TRBJ2-1, the V gene TRBV25-1; 11 nucleotides line up with TRBD2. The source material was PBMCs. The CDR3 bases are TGTGCCAGCAGTCCCTCTAGCGGGAGGCCCGGTGAGCAGTTCTTC. It translates to CASSPSSGRPGEQFF.